The 9 T cell receptor beta chains presented below share a single source sample, sequenced in a study of blood T cell repertoires in COVID-19 (dated by TCRdb to 2018 to 2020). The library was prepared using the immunoSEQ multiplex PCR assay. This immuneACCESS table, as held by TCRdb, lists in-frame sequences with V and J called but not all clones. Of the missing ones, under half trace to an unresolved V gene in checked studies; the others have no known cause. The sample table shows approximately 260,000 clones, and 65% to 80% are seen once. The ten biggest clones cover 3% to 4% of the sample. The source material was peripheral blood. These receptors originate from a woman aged 40 to 49 with active or convalescent COVID-19.

The rearrangement joins TRBV6-6 to TRBJ1-5, with TRBD1 matching over 9 bases. CDR1 and CDR2 (germline): MNHNY, SVGAGI (reference sequence). J was trimmed by 3 bases and V by 8 bases; bases with no gene match: 11. The CDR3 is 16 residues long. This CDR3 is CASHPGDRGFNQPQHF. The CDR3 DNA is TGTGCCAGCCACCCAGGTGACAGGGGGTTCAATCAGCCCCAGCATTTT.

This clone showed up just a few times. The chain is built from TRBV11-2 and TRBJ1-1; tentative D call: TRBD1 (6 bases). Trimming removed 5 bases from V and 0 bases from J, with 10 bases in between. The CDR3 totals 14 residues. Germline lookup yields CDR1 SGHAT and CDR2 FQNNGV. The CDR3 bases are TGTGCCAGCAGCCCCAGGGACATGAACACTGAAGCTTTCTTT. This sequence encodes CASSPRDMNTEAFF. The variable domain in full, with the rest retrieved from reference TRBV11-2 and TRBJ1-1, is EAGVAQSPRYKIIEKRQSVAFWCNPISGHATLYWYQQILGQGPKLLIQFQNNGVVDDSQLPKDRFSAERLKGVDSTLKIQPAKLEDSAVYLCASSPRDMNTEAFFGQGTRLTVV.

The CDR3 nucleotides are TGTGCCAGCAGTTGGCAAGGGGGATTGGATACGCAGTATTTT. It codes for CASSWQGGLDTQYF. The chain is built from TRBV28 and TRBJ2-3; weak D call: TRBD1 (6 bases). V was trimmed by 4 bases and J by 6 bases, leaving 14 bases between them. The CDR3 has 14 residues. Looked up from germline, CDR1 is MDHEN and CDR2 is SYDVKM.

The V gene is TRBV29-1, the J gene TRBJ2-4, with D uncertain. Trimming removed 4 bases from V and 0 bases from J, with 10 bases in between. There are 14 residues in the CDR3. Germline assignment: CDR1 SQVTM and CDR2 ANQGSEA. CDR3 residues: CSVGVTLAKNIQYF. In DNA, the CDR3 is TGCAGCGTTGGCGTCACTCTAGCCAAAAACATTCAGTACTTC.

The chain couples TRBV5-1 to TRBJ1-4; 9 bases agree with TRBD1. The CDR3 contains 15 residues. The trim removed 4 bases at V and 2 bases at J, leaving 3 bases unmatched. The V gene's germline CDR1 is SGHRS and CDR2 YFSETQ. CDR3 DNA: TGCGCCAGCAGCCCGGGACAGGGTACTAATGAAAAACTGTTTTTT. Amino acids: CASSPGQGTNEKLFF.

The chain employs TRBV5-1 and TRBJ1-6; D uncertain. CDR3 length equals 18 residues. Deletions cut 5 bases from V and 0 bases from J, with 18 bases between. Per germline, CDR1 SGHRS and CDR2 YFSETQ. The DNA for the CDR3 is TGCGCCAGCAGTCGCACCGCACCTCCGAGCTCCTATAATTCACCCCTCCACTTT. The encoded protein is CASSRTAPPSSYNSPLHF. The variable domain in full, completed from reference TRBV5-1 and TRBJ1-6, reads KAGVTQTPRYLIKTRGQQVTLSCSPISGHRSVSWYQQTPGQGLQFLFEYFSETQRNKGNFPGRFSGRQFSNSRSEMNVSTLELGDSALYLCASSRTAPPSSYNSPLHFGNGTRLTVT.

V gene TRBV12-5 combines with J gene TRBJ1-1; D is perhaps TRBD1 (5 bases). This CDR3 has 15 residues. In germline, CDR1 is LGHNT, CDR2 FRNRAP. The germline V and J ends were trimmed by 0 bases and 6 bases, with 14 bases remaining between them. Here the CDR3 DNA reads TGTGCTAGTGGTTTGGTACTTGGGGGGGGACCTGAAGCTTTCTTT. Protein: CASGLVLGGGPEAFF.

V and J are TRBV5-1 and TRBJ1-4; D ambiguous. The CDR3 covers 15 residues. The germline CDR1 and CDR2 sequences are SGHRS and YFSETQ. The V gene lost 0 bases and the J gene lost 0 bases, with 6 bases spanning the gap. CDR3 coding DNA: TGCGCCAGCAGCTTGGGGGCAGCAACTAATGAAAAACTGTTTTTT. It codes for CASSLGAATNEKLFF.

This clone was picked up one time. V and J are TRBV6-6 and TRBJ2-1; TRBD1 matches 8 bases. CDR1 and CDR2 (germline): MNHNY, SVGAGI (reference sequence). The CDR3 extends over 16 amino acids. The junction had 14 bases not matched to a gene; V was cut back by 4 bases and J by 9 bases. The CDR3 DNA reads TGTGCCAGCAGTTCCGGCGGACAGGGAACTCTGGGTGAGCAGTTCTTC. Translation gives CASSSGGQGTLGEQFF.